The clone carrying this T cell receptor beta chain was detected many times. Its antigen is not identified. This entry is derived from a study of T-cell memory formation after mild COVID-19. The CDR3 has 12 amino acids. V was pared by 5 bases and J by 8 bases, with 8 bases of the junction left unmatched. CDR1 GTSNPN and CDR2 SVGIG come from the germline V gene (reference sequence). 5'RACE primed at constant segments yielded TCR alpha and TCR beta cDNA libraries bearing sample barcodes and UMIs. TCRdb used MiXCR to reprocess the 5' RACE reads, holding one entry per CDR3 protein. The table shows fewer than 500,000 distinct CDR3 sequences, with roughly 25% occurring only once. Study-level results: Specificity for SARS-CoV-2 was not confirmed among the second-wave clones peaking on day 37.

Source material: PBMCs or a T cell subset sorted from them (not recorded which). The chain uses TRBV30 and TRBJ1-2, with 7 bases identical to TRBD1. The TCR originated in an adult woman who had mild COVID-19 (a few samples of this study predate the infection). Cell type and time point are not known. The CDR3 is CAWSTGARGYTF. CDR3 sequence (DNA): TGTGCCTGGTCCACAGGGGCGAGAGGCTACACCTTC.